The 14 T cell receptor beta chains below were found in one sample sequenced in a study of blood T cell repertoires in COVID-19. TCRdb keeps only in-frame clones here, not all; method: immunoSEQ multiplex PCR. The sample has 90,000 to 120,000 clones; 75% to 85% are singletons. Specimen: peripheral blood. The receptors shown here come from a man in his fifties or sixties with acute or convalescent COVID-19.

V is TRBV7-2 and J is TRBJ2-5; D gene unclear. Trimming removed 3 bases from V and 2 bases from J, with 7 bases in between. CDR1 SGHTA and CDR2 FQGNSA come from the germline V gene. The CDR3 spans 13 residues. The CDR3 spells CASSFGTQETQYF. The DNA for the CDR3 is TGTGCCAGCAGCTTTGGTACTCAAGAGACCCAGTACTTC.

The genes are TRBV15 and TRBJ2-7, with D tentatively TRBD1 (6 bases). Germline CDR1 LNHNV, CDR2 YYDKDF (reference sequence). With 0 bases removed from V and 3 bases from J, the gap between germline ends came to 12 bases. The CDR3 is made up of 15 amino acids. Here the CDR3 reads CATSRDLGGGYEQYF. CDR3 DNA sequence: TGTGCCACCAGCAGAGATCTAGGGGGTGGCTACGAGCAGTACTTC. Complete variable domain (other parts from reference TRBV15 and TRBJ2-7): DAMVIQNPRYQVTQFGKPVTLSCSQTLNHNVMYWYQQKSSQAPKLLFHYYDKDFNNEADTPDNFQSRRPNTSFCFLDIRSPGLGDTAMYLCATSRDLGGGYEQYFGPGTRLTVT.

The chain has TRBV5-1 and TRBJ2-4, with 11 nucleotides matching TRBD2. This CDR3 has 20 residues. Unmatched junction bases numbered 14, after V lost 3 bases and J lost 0 bases. Germline V CDR1 and CDR2: SGHRS, YFSETQ. The CDR3 spells CASSSSGRTSGPQAKNIQYF. CDR3 nucleotides: TGCGCCAGCAGCTCTAGCGGTAGGACTAGCGGGCCTCAAGCCAAAAACATTCAGTACTTC.

This clone was picked up one time. The CDR3 DNA sequence: TGTGCCAGCAGCTTAGATGGAGGGGAAGGCCAGCCCCAGCATTTT. Its protein product is CASSLDGGEGQPQHF. The chain joins TRBV7-9 to TRBJ1-5; D is possibly TRBD1 (5 bases). CDR3 length: 15 amino acids. V was cut by 1 base and J by 7 bases, with 14 bases left in between. Germline V gene sequence: CDR1 SEHNR, CDR2 FQNEAQ (reference sequence).

This clone was detected only a few times. The chain is built from TRBV19 and TRBJ2-7; possible D gene TRBD1, 6 bases. Trimming stripped 0 bases from V and 2 bases from J, with 26 bases between. Germline V gene sequence: CDR1 LNHDA, CDR2 SQIVND (reference sequence). CDR3 size: 20 residues. DNA of the CDR3: TGTGCCAGTAGTATAGATCCCTTAAGAACCAGGGACACCGACACCTACGAGCAGTACTTC. It translates to CASSIDPLRTRDTDTYEQYF.

CDR3 in amino acids: CASSPGQGYTGELFF. The CDR3 DNA follows: TGTGCCAGTTCACCGGGACAGGGATACACCGGGGAGCTGTTTTTT. The rearrangement joins TRBV19 to TRBJ2-2; 9 bases agree with TRBD1. The CDR3 sequence is 15 residues long. With V trimmed by 8 bases and J by 3 bases, 7 bases remained unmatched. Germline V gives CDR1 LNHDA, CDR2 SQIVND (reference sequence).

The chain employs TRBV24-1 and TRBJ2-1, with a possible D match to TRBD1 (6 bases). CDR1 is KGHDR, CDR2 SFDVKD, per germline. CDR3 size: 17 residues. V was pared by 7 bases and J by 0 bases, with 18 bases between. The CDR3, as DNA: TGTGCCACCAGCGCCCTGGACAGCCTAAGCTCCTACAATGAGCAGTTCTTC. Translating gives CATSALDSLSSYNEQFF.

The count of this clone is one. The gene calls are TRBV12-2 and TRBJ1-5. TRBV12-2 is assigned pseudogene status. The CDR3 runs to 17 residues. CDR3 nucleotides: TGTGCAAGTCGCTTAGACCTAACCTCATATAGCAATCAGCCCCAGCATTTT. Translation: CASRLDLTSYSNQPQHF.

This chain uses TRBV2 with TRBJ1-5; tentative D call: TRBD1 (5 bases). Germline CDR1 reads SNHLY; CDR2 reads FYNNEI. The CDR3 is made up of 14 amino acids. V was cut by 6 bases and J by 0 bases, with 9 bases left in between. The chain's CDR3 is CASRFGGSNQPQHF. The CDR3 nucleotides are TGTGCCAGCAGATTCGGGGGTAGCAATCAGCCCCAGCATTTT.

The chain combines TRBV7-9 with TRBJ2-7; D may be TRBD2 (5 bases). Trimming pared 8 bases from V and 1 base from J, leaving 12 bases between. Per the germline V gene, CDR1 is SEHNR and CDR2 is FQNEAQ (reference sequence). This CDR3 spans 13 amino acids. CDR3 nucleotides: TGTGCCAGCGGACTGGGTGGGTCCTACGAGCAGTACTTC. This encodes CASGLGGSYEQYF. Full variable domain (outside the CDR3, taken from reference TRBV7-9 and TRBJ2-7): DTGVSQNPRHKITKRGQNVTFRCDPISEHNRLYWYRQTLGQGPEFLTYFQNEAQLEKSRLLSDRFSAERPKGSFSTLEIQRTEQGDSAMYLCASGLGGSYEQYFGPGTRLTVT.

V gene TRBV29-1 combines with J gene TRBJ2-7; 7 bases are shared with TRBD1. Germline values: CDR1 SQVTM, CDR2 ANQGSEA. Trimming removed 6 bases from V and 0 bases from J; junction bases left unmatched: 5. The CDR3 extends over 13 amino acids. The CDR3 DNA follows: TGCAGCGTAACCAGGGGGAGCTCCTACGAGCAGTACTTC. Translating it yields CSVTRGSSYEQYF.

CDR3 sequence reads: CASGPAKTGSYGYTF. CDR3 DNA sequence: TGTGCCAGCGGCCCCGCCAAGACAGGGAGCTATGGCTACACCTTC. The chain carries TRBV28 and TRBJ1-2, with TRBD1 identical over 7 bases. Germline assignment: CDR1 MDHEN and CDR2 SYDVKM. With 8 bases clipped from V and 4 bases from J, the junction kept 13 bases outside the gene matches. This CDR3 is 15 amino acids long.

The table lists this clone with a count of one. The chain couples TRBV7-2 to TRBJ2-1; TRBD2 matches at 7 bases. Unmatched junction bases numbered 9, after V lost 10 bases and J lost 3 bases. The CDR3 loop spans 14 amino acids. From germline, CDR1 is SGHTA and CDR2 FQGNSA. CDR3 DNA: TGTGCCATCAAGAGTGGACTAGTCTACAATGAGCAGTTCTTC. This sequence encodes CAIKSGLVYNEQFF.

Concerning this clone: Additional DNA sequences in this sample encode the identical CDR3. The chain carries TRBV29-1 and TRBJ1-1, with 7 bases lining up with TRBD1. CDR3 length: 12 amino acids. V dropped 7 bases and J dropped 1; count of bases not matched to a gene: 3. Germline values: CDR1 SQVTM, CDR2 ANQGSEA. The CDR3 bases are TGCAGCGCAAGACAGGGGAACACTGAAGCTTTCTTT. It translates to CSARQGNTEAFF.